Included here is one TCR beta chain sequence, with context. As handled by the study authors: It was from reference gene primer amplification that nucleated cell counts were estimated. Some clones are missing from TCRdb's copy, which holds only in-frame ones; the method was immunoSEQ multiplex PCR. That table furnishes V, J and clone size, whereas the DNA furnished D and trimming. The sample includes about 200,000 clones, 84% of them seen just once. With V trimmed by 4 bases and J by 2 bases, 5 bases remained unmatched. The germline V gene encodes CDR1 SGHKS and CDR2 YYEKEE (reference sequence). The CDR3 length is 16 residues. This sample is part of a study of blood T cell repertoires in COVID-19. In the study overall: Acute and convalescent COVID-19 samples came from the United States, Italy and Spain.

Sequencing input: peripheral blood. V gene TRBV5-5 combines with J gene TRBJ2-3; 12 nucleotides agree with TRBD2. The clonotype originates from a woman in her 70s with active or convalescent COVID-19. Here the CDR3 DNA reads TGTGCCAGCAGCCCGAGGACTAGCGGGAACACAGATACGCAGTATTTT. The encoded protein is CASSPRTSGNTDTQYF.